The TCR beta chain under discussion was sequenced for a study of T cells in Graves' hyperthyroidism and ophthalmopathy. Study conclusions and caveats: Classification by a 13 V-J model distinguished ophthalmopathy from stable hyperthyroidism. Prediction of ophthalmopathy progression came a median around 6 months pre-onset.

Researchers took RNA transcripts and amplified the TCR beta CDR3 regions from them. The study used the HTBI primer set for a first-round RT-PCR of the TCR CDR3. TCRdb ran MiXCR on the multiplex PCR reads and lists one entry per CDR3 protein. Counted here are 30,000 to 35,000 distinct CDR3 sequences, approximately 52% occurring once; the ten biggest clones make up 20% to 30%. As regards this clonotype: Its target is not known.

Thyroid ultrasound, orbital computed tomography, clinical symptoms, and serum thyroxine and TRAb underpinned diagnoses. Fresh peripheral blood, roughly 10 ml of it, supplied the PBMCs. Germline CDR1 MGHDK, CDR2 SYGVNS. Trimming took 1 base from V and 7 from J, leaving 1 base between them. The CDR3 has 11 residues. The chain is built from TRBV25-1 and TRBJ2-2; D ambiguous. The sequencing sample was made of blood. This clonotype was sampled from a woman aged 40 to 50 with Graves' ophthalmopathy. Here the CDR3 DNA reads TGTGCCAGCAGTGAATTCGGGGAGCTGTTTTTT. Encoded protein: CASSEFGELFF.